Listed below are T cell receptor beta chains from one sample, sequenced in a study of shared clonotypes between healthy human individuals. Libraries were prepared by immunoSEQ multiplex PCR; TCRdb keeps only in-frame clonotypes and omits some of them. The table lists a few million clones, approximately 95% of them singletons. Source material: naive CD4+ T cells from PBMCs. The receptors were gathered from a man aged 18 to 29 in good health. Some clones in this sample may be carry-over from other donors' samples. CDR3s include the opening cysteine and the closing phenylalanine or tryptophan. The order of the fields is clone size, D gene, J gene, V gene, CDR3 DNA, CDR3 protein. D genes are given only for firm matches. Expanded clones get a size class; other rows say once, few or many, or leave the size out.

once | - | TRBJ2-5 | TRBV11-1 | TGTGCCAGCAGTTTTCTACTAGCAGGAGAGACCCAGTACTTC | CASSFLLAGETQYF
once | - | TRBJ1-2 | TRBV7-2 | TGTGCCAGCAGCGCCCAAAGGATGGACTATGGCTACACCTTC | CASSAQRMDYGYTF
- | - | TRBJ2-3 | TRBV28 | TGTGCCAGCAGTCCCTCCCTCCCTCACACAGATACGCAGTATTTT | CASSPSLPHTDTQYF
once | - | TRBJ2-5 | TRBV2 | TGTGCCAGCAGTGAACGCGGGCAAGAGACCCAGTACTTC | CASSERGQETQYF
- | - | TRBJ2-2 | TRBV27 | TGTGCCAGCAGTTTCGGCAGGGCCCTGTTCGCGAACACCGGGGAGCTGTTTTTT | CASSFGRALFANTGELFF
- | - | TRBJ2-5 | TRBV5-1 | TGCGCCAGCAGCTTGGGGTCGGGACAAGAGACCCAGTACTTC | CASSLGSGQETQYF
- | TRBD1 | TRBJ1-3 | TRBV5-8 | TGTGCCAGCAGCTTCGTGGGGACAGGGGTATGGGGTCTAAACACCATATATTTT | CASSFVGTGVWGLNTIYF
- | - | TRBJ1-1 | TRBV28 | TGTGCCAGCAGTAGTGGGGGCACTGAAGCTTTCTTT | CASSSGGTEAFF
- | - | TRBJ1-1 | TRBV7-8 | TGTGCCAGCAGCTTAGACCGGGGGAACACTGAAGCTTTCTTT | CASSLDRGNTEAFF
- | TRBD2 | TRBJ2-3 | TRBV7-9 | TGTGCCAGCAGCGATGGACTAGCGGCTAGCACAGATACGCAGTATTTT | CASSDGLAASTDTQYF
- | - | TRBJ2-2 | TRBV12-5 | TGTGCTAGTGGGAAAGCGGGTTCGAACACCGGGGAGCTGTTTTTT | CASGKAGSNTGELFF
- | - | TRBJ2-7 | TRBV7-2 | TGTGCCAGCAGCTTAGTCGGCGGGTCGAGGGGGGAGCAGTACTTC | CASSLVGGSRGEQYF
- | - | TRBJ1-1 | TRBV6-1 | TGTGCCAGCCGGACGACAGGGAACACTGAAGCTTTCTTT | CASRTTGNTEAFF
- | TRBD1 | TRBJ2-1 | TRBV29-1 | TGCAGCGGACGGACAGGGTTCAGCAATGAGCAGTTCTTC | CSGRTGFSNEQFF
- | TRBD1 | TRBJ1-2 | TRBV18 | TGTGCCAGCTCACCAAGCGCTTCACAGGGGAACCTCTATGGCTACACCTTC | CASSPSASQGNLYGYTF
- | TRBD2 | TRBJ2-3 | TRBV9 | TGTGCCAGCAGCGGCGGACTAGCGGGATTCACTAGCACAGATACGCAGTATTTT | CASSGGLAGFTSTDTQYF
- | TRBD2 | TRBJ2-7 | TRBV7-3 | TGTGCCAGCAGCTCCGGACTAGCGGGCGAGCAGTACTTC | CASSSGLAGEQYF
- | TRBD2 | TRBJ2-1 | TRBV7-2 | TGTGCCAGCAGCCTCGGGACTAGCGAGGAGTTCTTC | CASSLGTSEEFF
once | - | TRBJ2-2 | TRBV9 | TGTGCCAGCAGCGTAGGGGACCCGTACACCGGGGAGCTGTTTTTT | CASSVGDPYTGELFF
- | - | TRBJ2-1 | TRBV29-1 | TGCAGCGTTGAAGCCATGGGAGTGGGGCAGTTCTTC | CSVEAMGVGQFF
- | TRBD2 | TRBJ2-1 | TRBV6-5 | TGTGCCAGCAGGGGACTAGCAGGCTACAATGAGCAGTTCTTC | CASRGLAGYNEQFF
once | TRBD1 | TRBJ1-2 | TRBV28 | TGTGCCAGCAGCTTCAGGGGGCTCGAGGGCTACACCTTC | CASSFRGLEGYTF
- | - | TRBJ2-7 | TRBV5-1 | TGCGCCAGCAGCTTGCGGGACCACAGGGACGAGCAGTACTTC | CASSLRDHRDEQYF
- | - | TRBJ1-2 | TRBV28 | TGTGCCAGCAACCAGGCCGACCATTGGGGCTATGGCTACACCTTC | CASNQADHWGYGYTF
- | - | TRBJ2-7 | TRBV25-1 | TGTGCCAGCAGTGAAGACCCTATCGAGCAGTACTTC | CASSEDPIEQYF
- | TRBD1 | TRBJ1-4 | TRBV5-1 | TGCGCCAGCTCATGGGGACAGGGGTACGAAAAACTGTTTTTT | CASSWGQGYEKLFF
- | - | TRBJ2-3 | TRBV29-1 | TGCAGCGTTGTAGGTCGGGGTTCCACAGATACGCAGTATTTT | CSVVGRGSTDTQYF
- | - | TRBJ2-2 | TRBV10-3 | TGTGCCATCAGACAGGGTTCTGCGAGACCCGGGGAGCTGTTTTTT | CAIRQGSARPGELFF
- | TRBD1 | TRBJ2-7 | TRBV5-1 | TGCGCCAGCAGCTTGGGGACAGGTCCCGAGCAGTACTTC | CASSLGTGPEQYF
- | TRBD1 | TRBJ2-3 | TRBV29-1 | TGCAGCGTTGACACAGGGGCAGATACGCAGTATTTT | CSVDTGADTQYF
- | - | TRBJ2-6 | TRBV7-3 | TGTGCCAGCAGCTTAAGTGGCGCCCCGACCTCTGGGGCCAACGTCCTGACTTTC | CASSLSGAPTSGANVLTF
- | - | TRBJ2-7 | TRBV21-1 | TGTGCCAGCAGCACCGGGGGATACGAGCAGTACTTC | CASSTGGYEQYF
- | TRBD2 | TRBJ2-3 | TRBV6-1 | TGTGCCAACTCACTAGCGGGAGGGCCCACAGATACGCAGTATTTT | CANSLAGGPTDTQYF
- | - | TRBJ1-1 | TRBV28 | TGTGCCAGCAGATTTAGGGGGAATCAAGCCACTGAAGCTTTCTTT | CASRFRGNQATEAFF
- | TRBD1 | TRBJ1-2 | TRBV4-1 | TGCGCCAGCAGCCAAGAAGGGGGCAGACGGACCTATGGCTACACCTTC | CASSQEGGRRTYGYTF
- | - | TRBJ2-7 | TRBV4-3 | TGCGCCAGCAGCCAAGATAGGCTAGCGTTTCAGTACTTC | CASSQDRLAFQYF
- | - | TRBJ1-1 | TRBV5-1 | TGCGCCAGCAGCCGGGGCGAGGACACTGAAGCTTTCTTT | CASSRGEDTEAFF
- | - | TRBJ2-1 | TRBV9 | TGTGCCAGCAGCGGAGGAACCTACAATGAGCAGTTCTTC | CASSGGTYNEQFF
- | TRBD2 | TRBJ2-5 | TRBV5-1 | TGCGCCAGCAGCCTCCCCTGGGGAGGGAGACGGGAAGAGACCCAGTACTTC | CASSLPWGGRREETQYF
- | - | TRBJ2-7 | TRBV25-1 | TGTGCCAGCGGGGGACTTCTTTCCTACGAGCAGTACTTC | CASGGLLSYEQYF
- | TRBD1 | TRBJ1-5 | TRBV18 | TGTGCCAGCTCACAGGACAGGGCAGGGCAGCCCCAGCATTTT | CASSQDRAGQPQHF
- | TRBD2 | TRBJ2-2 | TRBV7-9 | TGTGCCAGCAGCCCCGGACTAGCGGTTTTGAACACCGGGGAGCTGTTTTTT | CASSPGLAVLNTGELFF
- | - | TRBJ2-5 | TRBV5-1 | TGCGCCAGCAGCTTGGTCGGGGCCAAGGAAGAGACCCAGTACTTC | CASSLVGAKEETQYF
once | TRBD1 | TRBJ1-5 | TRBV7-9 | TGTGCCAGCAGCATGACAGGGAGCCAGCCCCAGCATTTT | CASSMTGSQPQHF
few | - | TRBJ2-2 | TRBV6-4 | TGTGCCAGCAGTGGTTCGGGGGGCCGCACCGGGGAGCTGTTTTTT | CASSGSGGRTGELFF
- | - | TRBJ2-2 | TRBV5-1 | TGCGCCAGCAGCTGGGGCCCATCGGACACCGGGGAGCTGTTTTTT | CASSWGPSDTGELFF
- | TRBD2 | TRBJ2-7 | TRBV5-8 | TGTGCCAGCAGCGGATCTAGCGGGCCCCGATTC | CASSGSSGPRF
- | TRBD2 | TRBJ2-1 | TRBV5-1 | TGCGCCAGCAGCCTTATAGCGGGAGGGCCGTATGAGCAGTTCTTC | CASSLIAGGPYEQFF
- | TRBD2 | TRBJ2-5 | TRBV28 | TGTGCCAGCAGCCCCAGACTAGCGGGAGTTATAGAGACCCAGTACTTC | CASSPRLAGVIETQYF
- | TRBD2 | TRBJ2-3 | TRBV5-1 | TGCGCCAGCAGTCCCCGGGCTAGCGGGAGGCCCTCGCAGTATTTT | CASSPRASGRPSQYF
- | - | TRBJ1-5 | TRBV4-1 | TGCGCCAGCAGCCAAGTGGGTTATAGCAATCAGCCCCAGCATTTT | CASSQVGYSNQPQHF
- | - | TRBJ2-1 | TRBV28 | TGTGCCAGCAGGGGAAGACGCCCGTACAATGAGCAGTTCTTC | CASRGRRPYNEQFF
- | - | TRBJ2-5 | TRBV4-3 | TGCGCCAGCAGCCAAGAGCGGGGTGAGACCCAGTACTTC | CASSQERGETQYF